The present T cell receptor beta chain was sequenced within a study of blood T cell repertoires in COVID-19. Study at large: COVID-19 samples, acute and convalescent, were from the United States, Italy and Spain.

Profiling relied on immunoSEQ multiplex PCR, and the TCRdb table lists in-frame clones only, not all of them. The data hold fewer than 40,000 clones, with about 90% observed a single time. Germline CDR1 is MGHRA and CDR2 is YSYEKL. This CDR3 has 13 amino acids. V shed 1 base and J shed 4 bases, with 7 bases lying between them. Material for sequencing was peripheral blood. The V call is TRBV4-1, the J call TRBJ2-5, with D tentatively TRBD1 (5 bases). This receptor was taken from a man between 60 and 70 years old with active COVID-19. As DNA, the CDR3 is TGCGCCAGCAGCCAAGCTAGGGGAGAGACCCAGTACTTC. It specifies CASSQARGETQYF.